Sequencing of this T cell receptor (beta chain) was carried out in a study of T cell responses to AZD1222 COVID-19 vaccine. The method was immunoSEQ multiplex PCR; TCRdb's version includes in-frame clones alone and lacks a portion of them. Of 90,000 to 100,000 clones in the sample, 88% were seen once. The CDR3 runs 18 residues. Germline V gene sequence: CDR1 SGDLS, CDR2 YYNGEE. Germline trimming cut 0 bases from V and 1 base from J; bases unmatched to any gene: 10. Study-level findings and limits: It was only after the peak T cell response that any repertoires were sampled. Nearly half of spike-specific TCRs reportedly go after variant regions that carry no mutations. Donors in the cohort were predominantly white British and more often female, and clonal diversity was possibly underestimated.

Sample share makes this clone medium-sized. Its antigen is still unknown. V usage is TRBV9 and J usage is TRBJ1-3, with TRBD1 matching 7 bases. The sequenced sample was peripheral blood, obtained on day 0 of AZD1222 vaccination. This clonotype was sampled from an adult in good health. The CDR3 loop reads CASSVEAGGISSGNTIYF. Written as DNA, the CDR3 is TGTGCCAGCAGCGTAGAGGCAGGGGGTATTAGTTCTGGAAACACCATATATTTT.